The clone carrying this T cell receptor beta chain was seen a handful of times. The antigen is not known. Extraction of PBMCs used around 9.6 ml of fresh peripheral blood. The data were taken from a study of T cells in Graves' hyperthyroidism and ophthalmopathy. Researchers took RNA transcripts and amplified the TCR beta CDR3 regions from them. The primer set for the first-round RT-PCR of the TCR CDR3 was HTBI. TCRdb redid the calling of the multiplex PCR reads with MiXCR, one entry per CDR3 protein. The sample lists approximately 360,000 distinct CDR3 sequences, 20% to 25% seen once, with around 79% in the top ten. Whole-study findings and limits: Most thyroid clonotypes that were expanded above 0.001 also turned up in blood.

The material sequenced was blood. The clonotype originates from a man aged 50 or older with Graves' hyperthyroidism.

The CDR3 protein is CSARGTARRTEAFF. The CDR3 DNA sequence: TGCAGTGCTAGGGGGACAGCTCGGCGCACTGAAGCTTTCTTT. The chain links TRBV20-1 to TRBJ1-1; 7 positions match TRBD1. V shed 3 bases, J shed 4 bases, and the junction held 8 bases outside the gene matches. CDR1 is DFQATT and CDR2 is SNEGSKA in the germline V gene (reference sequence). This CDR3 contains 14 residues.